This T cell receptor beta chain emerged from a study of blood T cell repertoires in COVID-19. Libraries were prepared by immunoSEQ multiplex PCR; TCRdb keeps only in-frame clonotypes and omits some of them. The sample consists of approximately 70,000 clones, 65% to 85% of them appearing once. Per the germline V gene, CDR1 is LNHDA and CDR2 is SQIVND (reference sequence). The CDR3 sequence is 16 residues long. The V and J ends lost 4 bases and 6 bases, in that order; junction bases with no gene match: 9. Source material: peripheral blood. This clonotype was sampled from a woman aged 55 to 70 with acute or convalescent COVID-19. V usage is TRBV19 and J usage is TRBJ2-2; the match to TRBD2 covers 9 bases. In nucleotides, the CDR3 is TGTGCCAGTAGTACCTTAGCGGGGGCGTCCCCCGGGGAGCTGTTTTTT. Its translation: CASSTLAGASPGELFF.